Below, 17 T cell receptor beta chains from the same sample are listed, as sequenced in a study of cytomegalovirus exposure and HLA in healthy donors. The PCR had 60 Vbeta and 13 Jbeta primers. The repertoire was sequenced with immunoSEQ multiplex PCR; TCRdb's copy has only in-frame clones and lacks some. The sample totals approximately 190,000 clones. The sample comprised PBMCs. Every receptor here comes from a young man in good health and CMV-seronegative.

This sequence joins TRBV5-1 and TRBJ2-1, with D possibly matching TRBD1 (6 bases). The CDR3 extends over 14 amino acids. Germline values: CDR1 SGHRS, CDR2 YFSETQ. Trimming removed 0 bases from V and 9 bases from J, with 13 bases in between. The CDR3 DNA is TGCGCCAGCAGCTTGGACAGGGCTGAGGGTGAGCAGTTCTTC. This gives the protein CASSLDRAEGEQFF.

The rearrangement joins TRBV27 to TRBJ1-2; TRBD1 matches at 8 bases. Looked up from germline, CDR1 is MNHEY and CDR2 is SMNVEV (reference sequence). This CDR3 has 18 residues. The V gene end was trimmed by 5 bases and the J gene end by 0 bases; junction bases not matched to a gene: 14. CDR3 DNA sequence: TGTGCCAGCAGTCCCTCATTTGGACAGGGTATAGCTAACTATGGCTACACCTTC. This gives the protein CASSPSFGQGIANYGYTF.

The V and J genes are TRBV7-8 and TRBJ2-7; D not resolved. From germline, CDR1 is SGHVS and CDR2 FQNEAQ. This CDR3 is built from 13 residues. V lost 0 bases and J lost 4, with 7 bases in between. This CDR3 reads CASSLAAEYEQYF. DNA for the CDR3: TGTGCCAGCAGCTTAGCGGCGGAATACGAGCAGTACTTC.

This chain joins TRBV5-1 and TRBJ2-3; D is perhaps TRBD2 (5 bases). This CDR3 comprises 14 residues. Germline CDR1 is SGHRS and CDR2 is YFSETQ. Between the trimmed V and J ends, which lost 0 bases and 2 bases, there was a span of 7 bases. The CDR3 nucleotides are TGCGCCAGCAGCTTGGGGAGGAACACAGATACGCAGTATTTT. It yields the protein CASSLGRNTDTQYF.

The chain is built from TRBV27 and TRBJ1-5; D not certain. Per germline, CDR1 MNHEY and CDR2 SMNVEV (reference sequence). This CDR3 spans 15 amino acids. V lost 0 bases and J 0 bases, leaving 6 bases between the germline ends. CDR3 DNA sequence: TGTGCCAGCAGTTTATCCTACAGTAGCAATCAGCCCCAGCATTTT. It yields the protein CASSLSYSSNQPQHF.

The chain carries TRBV19 and TRBJ2-1; 14 positions match TRBD2. V gave up 4 bases and J gave up 9 bases; unmatched junction bases: 8. The germline gives CDR1 LNHDA, CDR2 SQIVND (reference sequence). This CDR3 has 16 amino acids. The chain's CDR3 is CASSTLGTSGSGEQFF. DNA of the CDR3: TGTGCCAGTAGTACCCTCGGGACTAGCGGGAGTGGTGAGCAGTTCTTC.

The chain recombines TRBV9 with TRBJ2-2, with D possibly matching TRBD1 (6 bases). Per germline, CDR1 SGDLS and CDR2 YYNGEE. Deletions cut 5 bases from V and 1 base from J, with 15 bases between. The CDR3 contains 16 residues. Written as DNA, the CDR3 is TGTGCCAGCAGTATAACAGGGTTGAGGAACACCGGGGAGCTGTTTTTT. This codes for CASSITGLRNTGELFF.

The chain couples TRBV5-1 to TRBJ1-1; TRBD1 might be the D (5 bases). Trimming stripped 4 bases from V and 4 bases from J, with 20 bases between. This CDR3 spans 16 amino acids. Germline CDR1 reads SGHRS; CDR2 reads YFSETQ. The CDR3 nucleotides read TGCGCCAGCAGCCTCGGGGGGACCTCCGGTGGCACTGAAGCTTTCTTT. Translation gives CASSLGGTSGGTEAFF.

The chain links TRBV7-9 to TRBJ2-5, with 8 bases lining up with TRBD2. Germline loops: CDR1 SEHNR, CDR2 FQNEAQ (reference sequence). V shed 6 bases, J shed 5 bases, and the junction held 8 bases outside the gene matches. This CDR3 comprises 14 residues. In nucleotides, the CDR3 is TGTGCCAGCAGGCTCGGGGGGGCGTCGGAGACCCAGTACTTC. Amino acid sequence: CASRLGGASETQYF.

CDR3 coding DNA: TGTGCCAGCAGCCTCTCGGGACAGCAGAACACTGAAGCTTTCTTT. Its protein is CASSLSGQQNTEAFF. This rearrangement joins TRBV7-9 to TRBJ1-1; 7 bases align to TRBD1. The CDR3 is 15 amino acids. Germline CDR1 SEHNR, CDR2 FQNEAQ (reference sequence). V lost 5 bases, J lost 1 base, and 7 bases stayed unmatched. The entire variable domain, with the rest obtained from reference TRBV7-9 and TRBJ1-1, is as follows: DTGVSQNPRHKITKRGQNVTFRCDPISEHNRLYWYRQTLGQGPEFLTYFQNEAQLEKSRLLSDRFSAERPKGSFSTLEIQRTEQGDSAMYLCASSLSGQQNTEAFFGQGTRLTVV.

The chain links TRBV10-3 to TRBJ2-2, with TRBD2 matching 10 bases. J was trimmed by 1 base and V by 2 bases; bases with no gene match: 7. The CDR3 runs 18 residues. Germline V gene data show CDR1 as ENHRY and CDR2 as SYGVKD. The CDR3 here is CAISERTSGLLNTGELFF. The CDR3 DNA is TGTGCCATCAGTGAGAGGACTAGCGGACTACTGAACACCGGGGAGCTGTTTTTT.

The chain combines TRBV6-5 with TRBJ1-1; D ambiguous. V lost 4 bases and J lost 7, with 13 bases in between. Germline CDR1 and CDR2: MNHEY and SVGAGI. The CDR3 has 13 residues. In nucleotides, the CDR3 is TGTGCCAGCAGTTGGTCGCGACTCGGTGAAGCTTTCTTT. Amino acid sequence: CASSWSRLGEAFF.

The chain combines TRBV7-2 with TRBJ2-5, with TRBD2 matching over 7 bases. In germline, CDR1 is SGHTA, CDR2 FQGNSA. The ends lost 1 base at V and 0 bases at J; junction bases unmatched: 5. CDR3 size: 16 residues. The chain's CDR3 is CASSLGGGGYQETQYF. The DNA for the CDR3 is TGTGCCAGCAGCTTAGGTGGGGGGGGGTACCAAGAGACCCAGTACTTC.

The CDR3 DNA is TGTGCCAGCAGCAAACAGGGGAGCCATTCCTACGAGCAGTACTTC. This gives the protein CASSKQGSHSYEQYF. The rearrangement joins TRBV7-2 to TRBJ2-7, with TRBD1 matching over 7 bases. Germline CDR1 SGHTA, CDR2 FQGNSA. The CDR3 runs to 15 residues. With 5 bases clipped from V and 1 base from J, the junction kept 8 bases outside the gene matches.

The chain recombines TRBV7-8 with TRBJ2-1, with 7 nucleotides matching TRBD2. The CDR3 contains 15 residues. The germline CDR1 and CDR2 sequences are SGHVS and FQNEAQ. With 5 bases clipped from V and 6 bases from J, the junction kept 10 bases outside the gene matches. The CDR3 loop is CASSASSGGGNEQFF. CDR3 sequence (DNA): TGTGCCAGCAGCGCTTCTAGCGGAGGCGGCAATGAGCAGTTCTTC.

J is TRBJ2-1 and V is TRBV5-1; 10 bases agree with TRBD2. CDR1 is SGHRS and CDR2 is YFSETQ in the germline V gene. The J segment lost 7 bases and the V segment lost 2 bases, leaving 9 bases of the junction unmatched. The CDR3 sequence is 16 residues long. The CDR3 here is CASSFALAGVENEQFF. The CDR3, as DNA: TGCGCCAGCAGCTTCGCCCTAGCGGGAGTCGAGAATGAGCAGTTCTTC.

V usage is TRBV27 and J usage is TRBJ1-5, with a possible D match to TRBD1 (5 bases). The CDR3 is 14 residues long. Germline loops: CDR1 MNHEY, CDR2 SMNVEV (reference sequence). The V end lost 6 bases, the J end lost 3 bases, and 12 bases lay between the germline ends. Here the CDR3 reads CASSHRQNNQPQHF. DNA for the CDR3: TGTGCCAGCAGCCATAGACAGAACAATCAGCCCCAGCATTTT.